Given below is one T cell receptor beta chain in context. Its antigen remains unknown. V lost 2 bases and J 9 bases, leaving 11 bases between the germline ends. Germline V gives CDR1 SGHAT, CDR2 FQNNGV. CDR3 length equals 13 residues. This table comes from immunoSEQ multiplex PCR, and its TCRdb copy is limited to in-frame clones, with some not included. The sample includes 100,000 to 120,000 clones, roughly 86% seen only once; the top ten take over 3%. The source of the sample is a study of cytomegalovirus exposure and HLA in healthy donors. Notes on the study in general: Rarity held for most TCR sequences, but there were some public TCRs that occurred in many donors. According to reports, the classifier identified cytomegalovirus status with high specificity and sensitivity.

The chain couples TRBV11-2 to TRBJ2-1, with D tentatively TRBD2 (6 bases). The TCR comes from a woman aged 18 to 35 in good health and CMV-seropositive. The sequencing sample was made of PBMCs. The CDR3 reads CASSLPPGVEQFF. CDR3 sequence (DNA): TGTGCCAGCAGCTTACCCCCGGGGGTTGAGCAGTTCTTC.